This TCR beta chain was retrieved from a study of shared T cell receptors in the human thymus. Repertoires were generated with immunoSEQ multiplex PCR, while TCRdb's copy carries only in-frame clones and drops some. The data show about 500,000 clones, roughly 74% seen once. The CDR3 contains 15 residues. Trimming left V 2 bases short and J 6 bases short, with 13 bases between. Germline lookup yields CDR1 SGHTA and CDR2 FQGTGA. These data also formed part of another study, on human thymus T cells. Per that paper: Thymus pieces cut out during corrective heart surgery were the tissue that was used. V and J gene usage appeared biased in thymic and blood repertoires. Related research examined unrelated individuals and reported that their thymic repertoires overlapped highly.

The sequencing sample was made of thymocytes. This TCR came from a boy under three years old with a congenital heart defect. The chain employs TRBV7-3 and TRBJ2-2, with D unresolved. The chain's CDR3 is CASSLRFPTPGELFF. As DNA, the CDR3 is TGTGCCAGCAGCTTACGGTTTCCCACCCCCGGGGAGCTGTTTTTT.